Listed here are 23 T cell receptor beta chains from one sample, sequenced in a study of cytomegalovirus exposure and HLA in healthy donors. PCR employed 60 Vbeta and 13 Jbeta primers. Sequencing was performed with immunoSEQ multiplex PCR; in TCRdb, only in-frame clones are kept and a portion is missing. This table has 150,000 or so clones, around 79% appearing once. Sequencing used PBMCs. All receptors derive from a man aged 45-60 years in good health and CMV-seropositive.

This sequence joins TRBV6-5 and TRBJ1-3; TRBD1 matches at 7 bases. Germline loops: CDR1 MNHEY, CDR2 SVGAGI. Trimming took 5 bases from V and 3 from J; bases not matched to a gene: 7. The length of the CDR3 is 15 residues. For the CDR3, the DNA is TGTGCCAGCAGTCCGATATGGACAGGTGGAAACACCATATATTTT. It is translated as CASSPIWTGGNTIYF.

The chain has TRBV5-5 and TRBJ1-3; tentatively, D is TRBD1 (5 bases). Germline V gene data show CDR1 as SGHKS and CDR2 as YYEKEE (reference sequence). The CDR3 covers 11 residues. The V end lost 5 bases, the J end lost 8 bases, and 8 bases lay between the germline ends. CDR3 protein: CASSSQDTIYF. For the CDR3, the DNA is TGTGCCAGCAGTTCACAGGACACCATATATTTT.

About this clone: The sample contains more than one DNA sequence encoding this CDR3. The chain couples TRBV2 to TRBJ2-1; D unresolved. Germline V CDR1 and CDR2: SNHLY, FYNNEI. This CDR3 comprises 11 residues. V was trimmed by 5 bases and J by 6 bases, leaving 5 bases between them. The CDR3: CASSRVNEQFF. DNA for the CDR3: TGTGCCAGCAGTCGGGTCAATGAGCAGTTCTTC.

The chain carries TRBV5-6 and TRBJ2-3; TRBD2 aligns across 16 bases. The CDR3 spans 16 residues. Per germline, CDR1 SGHDT and CDR2 YYEEEE. With 4 bases clipped from V and 8 bases from J, the junction kept 7 bases outside the gene matches. For the CDR3, the DNA is TGTGCCAGCAGCGCTGGGACTAGCGGGGGGGTCGGTACGCAGTATTTT. This translates into CASSAGTSGGVGTQYF.

The genes are TRBV7-2 and TRBJ2-7, with 9 bases lining up with TRBD2. The ends lost 3 bases at V and 5 bases at J; junction bases unmatched: 8. Germline CDR1 is SGHTA and CDR2 is FQGNSA. The CDR3 loop spans 15 amino acids. The CDR3 DNA reads as TGTGCCAGCAGCTTTCAGGGCGGGGGGGCCCACGAGCAGTACTTC. Translating it yields CASSFQGGGAHEQYF.

CDR3 sequence reads: CASRRQAQETQYF. DNA for the CDR3: TGCGCCAGCAGAAGACAGGCCCAAGAGACCCAGTACTTC. This chain uses TRBV4-1 with TRBJ2-5, with a tentative D call TRBD1 (6 bases). The CDR3 totals 13 residues. Germline-derived CDR1 and CDR2 are MGHRA and YSYEKL. The V end lost 6 bases, the J end lost 1 base, and 9 bases lay between the germline ends.

The chain recombines TRBV5-4 with TRBJ2-7; D may be TRBD2 (5 bases). CDR1 and CDR2 from the germline V gene are SGHNT and YYREEE (reference sequence). The CDR3 runs 14 residues. V lost 3 bases, J lost 6 bases, and 16 bases lay in between. The CDR3 loop reads CASSSEAGATEQYF. DNA of the CDR3: TGTGCCAGCAGCTCGGAGGCTGGTGCGACCGAGCAGTACTTC.

In nucleotides, the CDR3 is TGTGCCAGTAGTATGCTCGGGACAGGGGTTGAAAAACTGTTTTTT. It translates to CASSMLGTGVEKLFF. The chain recombines TRBV19 with TRBJ1-4; TRBD1 matches 10 bases. This CDR3 has 15 residues. V shed 3 bases, J shed 7 bases, and the junction held 5 bases outside the gene matches. The germline V gene has CDR1 LNHDA and CDR2 SQIVND (reference sequence).

This clone has just a few counts. The chain combines TRBV5-6 with TRBJ2-1; 13 bases fit TRBD2. Germline assignment: CDR1 SGHDT and CDR2 YYEEEE. The CDR3 consists of 15 residues. The ends lost 4 bases at V and 8 bases at J; junction bases unmatched: 6. CDR3 coding DNA: TGTGCCAGCAGCCCACTAGCGGGGGGGCCCTATGAGCAGTTCTTC. Translated: CASSPLAGGPYEQFF.

The rearrangement links TRBV6-5 to TRBJ1-2; TRBD1 is a possible D gene (5 bases). Trimming shortened V by 8 bases and J by 1 base, and 11 bases separated the two germline ends. The V gene's germline CDR1 is MNHEY and CDR2 SVGAGI. The CDR3 runs 13 residues. CDR3 nucleotide sequence: TGTGCCAGCCGAGAAGGGGTTAACTATGGCTACACCTTC. Its protein is CASREGVNYGYTF.

The chain has TRBV25-1 and TRBJ1-6; D gene ambiguous. The V end was cut by 3 bases, the J end by 7 bases, with 7 bases between. Per germline, CDR1 MGHDK and CDR2 SYGVNS. CDR3 length: 13 residues. CDR3 in amino acids: CASSDSGNSPLHF. The CDR3 DNA sequence: TGTGCCAGCAGTGACTCGGGGAATTCACCCCTCCACTTT.

The rearrangement joins TRBV5-1 to TRBJ2-6, with D possibly TRBD1 on 6 matching bases. The CDR3 has 17 residues. V was shortened by 6 bases and J by 0 bases, with 16 bases between the two germline ends. The germline V gene encodes CDR1 SGHRS and CDR2 YFSETQ. Here the CDR3 DNA reads TGCGCCAGCACCCCCCGGACAGCCAGCTCTGGGGCCAACGTCCTGACTTTC. Its translation: CASTPRTASSGANVLTF.

The chain joins TRBV29-1 to TRBJ2-1; 9 bases are a match to TRBD2. Looked up from germline, CDR1 is SQVTM and CDR2 is ANQGSEA. This CDR3 region has 14 residues. V lost 6 bases to trimming and J lost 4 bases; unmatched junction nucleotides: 7. The CDR3 region is CSVEGLARYNEQFF. In nucleotides, the CDR3 is TGCAGCGTCGAGGGACTAGCCAGATACAATGAGCAGTTCTTC.

This clone was observed a few times. The chain has TRBV6-5 and TRBJ1-2; D gene ambiguous. This CDR3 contains 14 residues. The germline V gene has CDR1 MNHEY and CDR2 SVGAGI. Trimming pared 5 bases from V and 1 base from J, leaving 11 bases between. The CDR3 DNA follows: TGTGCCAGCAGTGAGTCACTTCTTAACTATGGCTACACCTTC. It specifies CASSESLLNYGYTF.

The CDR3 nucleotides read TGCGCCAGCAGCTTGCAGGGGGCGCGTGTCGTTGGCTACACCTTC. Translating it yields CASSLQGARVVGYTF. The genes are TRBV5-1 and TRBJ1-2; TRBD1 aligns across 8 bases. CDR3 length: 15 residues. V was clipped by 1 base and J by 7 bases; unmatched bases: 9. Germline V gene lookup returns CDR1 SGHRS and CDR2 YFSETQ.

The chain carries TRBV2 and TRBJ1-1; the D gene is possibly TRBD1 (6 bases). The CDR3 extends over 14 amino acids. With 6 bases removed from V and 4 bases from J, the gap between germline ends came to 15 bases. The germline CDR1 and CDR2 sequences are SNHLY and FYNNEI. The chain's CDR3 is CASRTTGYGTEAFF. The CDR3 DNA reads as TGTGCCAGCAGAACCACAGGGTATGGCACTGAAGCTTTCTTT.

This sequence joins TRBV28 and TRBJ1-3; D might be TRBD1 (5 bases). V gave up 3 bases and J gave up 4 bases, with 13 bases separating them. The CDR3 covers 15 residues. Looked up from germline, CDR1 is MDHEN and CDR2 is SYDVKM. CDR3: CASSFPTALGNTIYF. CDR3 DNA sequence: TGTGCCAGCAGTTTCCCGACAGCCCTAGGAAACACCATATATTTT.

This rearrangement joins TRBV27 to TRBJ1-6; 9 positions agree with TRBD1. J gave up 7 bases and V 6 bases, and 7 bases lay outside the gene matches. This CDR3 has 15 amino acids. In germline, CDR1 is MNHEY, CDR2 SMNVEV (reference sequence). This CDR3 reads CASSFLGTGNSPLHF. The DNA of the CDR3 is TGTGCCAGCAGCTTTCTCGGGACAGGGAATTCACCCCTCCACTTT.

V gene TRBV2 combines with J gene TRBJ2-5; 8 bases line up with TRBD1. Germline lookup yields CDR1 SNHLY and CDR2 FYNNEI. V shed 7 bases, J shed 5 bases, and the junction held 15 bases outside the gene matches. The CDR3 is made up of 16 amino acids. The CDR3 spells CASTDFDMTGEETQYF. CDR3 sequence (DNA): TGTGCCAGCACCGACTTCGATATGACAGGGGAGGAGACCCAGTACTTC.

V is TRBV29-1 and J is TRBJ2-3; D ambiguous. CDR1 is SQVTM, CDR2 ANQGSEA, per germline. The length of the CDR3 is 9 residues. V lost 5 bases and J 6 bases, leaving 3 bases between the germline ends. The CDR3 is CSVSDTQYF. The CDR3 region has the DNA TGCAGCGTTTCTGATACGCAGTATTTT.

The genes are TRBV11-2 and TRBJ2-7; a possible D gene is TRBD2 (5 bases). Trimming cost V 4 bases and J 6 bases, with 22 bases left between them. Germline-derived CDR1 and CDR2 are SGHAT and FQNNGV. This CDR3 is 16 amino acids long. The CDR3 DNA reads TGTGCCAGCAGCTACTTAGGACTTCCCGAAGGTCTCGAGCAGTACTTC. Translation: CASSYLGLPEGLEQYF.

The chain couples TRBV5-1 to TRBJ2-7, with D possibly TRBD2 on 6 matching bases. There are 14 residues in the CDR3. Germline loops: CDR1 SGHRS, CDR2 YFSETQ. V gave up 4 bases and J gave up 4 bases, with 15 bases separating them. DNA of the CDR3: TGCGCCAGCAGCCCTGGAGGGATGCAGTACGAGCAGTACTTC. It specifies CASSPGGMQYEQYF.

This chain connects TRBV7-9 to TRBJ1-1, with D uncertain. This CDR3 is built from 14 residues. Trimming removed 5 bases at V and 1 base at J, with 11 bases between. The germline gives CDR1 SEHNR, CDR2 FQNEAQ (reference sequence). CDR3 coding DNA: TGTGCCAGCAGCCCCCAACGCGAGAACACTGAAGCTTTCTTT. It codes for CASSPQRENTEAFF.